This T cell receptor (beta chain) stems from a study of OX40 agonist ivuxolimab in advanced cancers. Assay used: immunoSEQ multiplex PCR; TCRdb lists only in-frame clones, some missing. The sample has tens of thousands of clones, more than 75% seen once. Germline assignment: CDR1 MNHNS and CDR2 SASEGT. With V trimmed by 0 bases and J by 6 bases, 18 bases remained unmatched. The CDR3 loop spans 19 amino acids. This TCR was sampled from an adult with an advanced solid tumor such as melanoma, head and neck, liver or kidney cancer. Here the sequenced sample was CD4+ or CD8+ T cells sorted from blood, taken in a trial of the OX40 agonist ivuxolimab. The gene calls are TRBV6-1 and TRBJ2-7, with TRBD2 matching over 9 bases. The CDR3 protein is CASSEASSPSGTRPVEQYF. The CDR3 nucleotides read TGTGCCAGCAGTGAAGCGTCCTCACCTAGCGGGACCCGACCGGTCGAGCAGTACTTC.